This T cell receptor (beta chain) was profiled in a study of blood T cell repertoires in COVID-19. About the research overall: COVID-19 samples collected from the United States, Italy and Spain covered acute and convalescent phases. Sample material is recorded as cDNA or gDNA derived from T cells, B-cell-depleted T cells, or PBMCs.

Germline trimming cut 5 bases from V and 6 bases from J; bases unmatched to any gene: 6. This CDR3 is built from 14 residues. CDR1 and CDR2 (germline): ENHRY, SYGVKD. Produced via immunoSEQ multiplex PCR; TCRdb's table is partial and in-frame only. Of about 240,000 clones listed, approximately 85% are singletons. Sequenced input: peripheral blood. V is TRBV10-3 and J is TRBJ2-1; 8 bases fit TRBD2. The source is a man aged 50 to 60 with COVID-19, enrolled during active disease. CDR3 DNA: TGTGCCATCAGTAAAGCGGGGGTAACCAATGAGCAGTTCTTC. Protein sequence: CAISKAGVTNEQFF.